This TCR beta chain appears in the sequencing data of a study of T cell responses to AZD1222 COVID-19 vaccine. Whole-study findings and limits: The donor cohort was predominantly white British with a female majority, and clonal diversity may have been underestimated.

The table came from immunoSEQ multiplex PCR; TCRdb's copy has only in-frame clones and leaves some out. Of around 180,000 clones in the sample, about 85% were seen once. This CDR3 has 15 residues. Germline V CDR1 and CDR2: SGHRS, YFSETQ. Trimming cost V 4 bases and J 1 base, with 14 bases left between them. Turning to this clone: Its cognate antigen is unknown.

This chain joins TRBV5-1 and TRBJ1-1; D perhaps matches TRBD1 (6 bases). This receptor was identified in an adult in good health. The sample in question was peripheral blood, obtained on day 0 of AZD1222 vaccination. CDR3: CASSALPGQNTEAFF. DNA for the CDR3: TGCGCCAGCAGCGCCCTCCCGGGACAGAACACTGAAGCTTTCTTT.